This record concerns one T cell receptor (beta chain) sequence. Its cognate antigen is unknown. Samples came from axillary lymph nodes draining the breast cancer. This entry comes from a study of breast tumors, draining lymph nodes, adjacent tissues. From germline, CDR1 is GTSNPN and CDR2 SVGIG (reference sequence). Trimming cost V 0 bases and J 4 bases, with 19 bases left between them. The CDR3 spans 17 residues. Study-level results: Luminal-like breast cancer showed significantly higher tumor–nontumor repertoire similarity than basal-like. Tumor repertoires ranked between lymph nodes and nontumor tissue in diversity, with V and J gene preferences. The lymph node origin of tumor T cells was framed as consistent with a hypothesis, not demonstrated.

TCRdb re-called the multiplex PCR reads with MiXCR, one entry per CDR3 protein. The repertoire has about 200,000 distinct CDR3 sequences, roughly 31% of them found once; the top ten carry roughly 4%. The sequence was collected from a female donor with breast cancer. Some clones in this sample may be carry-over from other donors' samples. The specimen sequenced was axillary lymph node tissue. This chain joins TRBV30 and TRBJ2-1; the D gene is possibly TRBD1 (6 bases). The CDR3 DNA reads TGTGCCTGGAGTGTTCGTCGAGGAGGACAGAAGTACAATGAGCAGTTCTTC. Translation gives CAWSVRRGGQKYNEQFF.